This TCR beta chain is from a study of T cells after yellow fever vaccination. The wider study: SMART-Seq v4 Ultra Low Input prepared the low-cell-number fractions.

This clonotype showed up many times. Germline CDR1 is SEHNR and CDR2 is FQNEAQ (reference sequence). V was trimmed by 1 base and J by 10 bases, leaving 16 bases between them. The CDR3 is made up of 14 amino acids. The authors made TCR cDNA by 5'RACE template switching, adding a universal primer site and UMIs. TCRdb analysed the 5' RACE reads with MiXCR anew, one entry per CDR3 protein. The sample comprises about 50,000 distinct CDR3 sequences, approximately 6.9% of which are singletons, and about 40% rests with the top ten. This clonotype was sampled from a man aged 18 to 30 who received the YFV17D yellow fever vaccine. The sample in question was CD8+ T cells sorted from PBMCs, obtained on the day of the first yellow fever vaccination. The rearrangement links TRBV7-9 to TRBJ1-2; D unclear. CDR3 residues: CASSLVGGRHDYTF. In nucleotides, the CDR3 is TGTGCCAGCAGCTTAGTTGGAGGGCGACATGACTACACCTTC.